This T cell receptor beta chain was documented in a study of early T cells in non-severe SARS-CoV-2 infection. As part of library construction, unique molecular identifiers were attached to individual cDNA molecules. A single record per CDR3 protein comes from TCRdb applying MiXCR to the 5' RACE reads. The sample holds 25,000 to 35,000 distinct CDR3 sequences, around 7% seen once. The CDR3 covers 16 residues. Losses at the gene ends were 10 bases for V and 4 bases for J; bases not matched to a gene: 11. The V gene's germline CDR1 is MNHNY and CDR2 SVGAGI (reference sequence). Input material: whole blood. The chain is built from TRBV6-6 and TRBJ2-6; TRBD1 aligns across 9 bases. The clonotype was recovered from an adult who was a healthcare worker with PCR-confirmed SARS-CoV-2 infection or an uninfected control (not recorded which). The CDR3 nucleotides read TGTGCCACCTCGGGACAGGGCCTCCCGGGGGCCAACGTCCTGACTTTC. This codes for CATSGQGLPGANVLTF.